The present TCR beta chain was sequenced within a study of blood T cell repertoires in COVID-19. Turning to the study itself: Samples representing acute and convalescent COVID-19 were sourced from the United States, Italy and Spain. T cells, B-cell-depleted T cells, or PBMCs supplied cDNA or gDNA.

The CDR3 extends over 12 amino acids. V lost 7 bases and J 0 bases, leaving 4 bases between the germline ends. In the study's own analysis: Nucleated cell number was recorded as an estimate derived from reference gene primer amplification. Only in-frame clones appear in the TCRdb table, and some are missing; sequencing was by immunoSEQ multiplex PCR. That table furnishes V, J and clone size, whereas the DNA furnished D and trimming. Of over 150,000 clones listed, roughly nine tenths were seen once; the top ten hold less than 25%. This rearrangement joins TRBV12-3 or TRBV12-4 to TRBJ1-3; the D is unclear. The sequenced sample consisted of peripheral blood. The source of this sequence is a man in his sixties or seventies with active or convalescent COVID-19. The CDR3 reads CASTHSGNTIYF. The CDR3 coding sequence is TGTGCCAGCACCCACTCTGGAAACACCATATATTTT.